This TCR beta chain emerged from a study of cytomegalovirus exposure and HLA in healthy donors. Study details: The 100 million to 140 million unique TCR beta sequences, from around 200 million T cells, were found by an earlier analysis.

Per germline, CDR1 SGHRS and CDR2 YFSETQ. This CDR3 comprises 15 residues. J lost 5 bases, V lost 4 bases, and 8 bases had no gene match. Study-wide results and limits: A few V segments could not be told apart, such as TRBV6-2 and TRBV6-3, and were left out.

Notes on this clone: The target antigen is unknown.

PCR used 60 Vbeta primers and 13 Jbeta primers. Sequencing used immunoSEQ multiplex PCR; TCRdb keeps in-frame clones, though not all of them. This table has just over 60,000 clones, over 75% appearing once. The rearrangement links TRBV5-1 to TRBJ2-1, with 8 positions matching TRBD2. The sample comprised PBMCs. The receptor's source is a man aged 18 to 29 in good health and CMV-seronegative. CDR3 bases: TGCGCCAGCAGCCGGGGGACTAGTCGAGACAATGAGCAGTTCTTC. It yields the protein CASSRGTSRDNEQFF.